The sequence of this TCR beta chain was determined in a study of T cell repertoires in cytomegalovirus infection (dated by TCRdb to about 2019). Background on the whole study: Recently identified HLA-C-restricted CMV epitopes, whose presentation resists viral immunomodulation, were targeted by peptide stimulations together with well-studied HLA-B-restricted epitopes. The HLA type of each donor mattered for the analysis, because public TCR beta signatures pointed to carriage of CMV infection along with the matching HLA type.

Concerning this clonotype: What this receptor recognizes is not known. Qualities for individual bases were not recorded, and no much larger clone is one base off.

Its CDR3 holds 12 amino acids, cysteine through phenylalanine. Only CDR3 DNA is held: 36 bases, read in frame from base 1. Based on the germline V gene, the CDR1 and CDR2 sequences are SGHTA and FQGNSA. These reads were obtained on an Illumina HiSeq 1500. TCRdb reprocessing: public reads trimmed at Q25 with fastp, clones called with MiXCR, in-frame beta chains kept. Rows are combined by CDR3 protein, so each entry shows the most common genes and DNA. The sample has about 310,000 distinct CDR3 sequences on record, around 25% of them singletons. More than 10% of the sample lies in the top ten. Paper-wide results and their limitations: Carriers of CMV infection plus the relevant HLA type were discriminated by the cumulative frequency of public TCR beta family members in the study cohort and in an independent approximately 350-donor cohort. The ex vivo response was dominated by HLA-C-restricted CMV-specific TCR beta clonotypes, which also provided the single most frequent clonotype in two of eight donors.

The label giving this sample's treatment or condition can be read as: in vitro stimulation with specific CMV peptide epitopes to enrich CMV-specific T cells. Here the sequenced sample was cultured PBMCs, taken from culture after CMV antigen stimulation. The chain is encoded by TRBV7-2 joined to TRBJ2-3; the D segment could be TRBD1, given 5 matching bases. This TCR derives from a human donor in good health (CMV status not recorded). Some clones in this sample may be carry-over from other donors' samples. For the CDR3, the sequence is CEEGLRADTQYF. In nucleotides, the sequence is TGTGAAGAAGGGCTCAGGGCAGATACGCAGTATTTT.